These 20 T cell receptor beta chains originate from one sample sequenced in a study of blood T cell repertoires in COVID-19. Profiling relied on immunoSEQ multiplex PCR, and the TCRdb table lists in-frame clones only, not all of them. Among around 41,000 clones listed, around 90% were seen once. The material sequenced was peripheral blood. Receptor source: an elderly woman with active COVID-19.

This clone occurred a few times. The DNA for the CDR3 is TGTGCCACTGGACAGGTCTTAAGCACAGATACGCAGTATTTT. Translation gives CATGQVLSTDTQYF. This rearrangement joins TRBV19 to TRBJ2-3; 7 nucleotides match TRBD1. This CDR3 comprises 14 residues. V was pared by 10 bases and J by 0 bases, with 7 bases of the junction left unmatched. Looked up from germline, CDR1 is LNHDA and CDR2 is SQIVND (reference sequence).

CDR3 region: CASSYQGRGTEAFF. The CDR3 nucleotides are TGTGCCAGCAGTTATCAGGGGCGAGGCACTGAAGCTTTCTTT. The chain has TRBV13 and TRBJ1-1, with a possible D match to TRBD1 (6 bases). CDR1 is PRHDT and CDR2 is FYEKMQ in the germline V gene (reference sequence). V lost 6 bases, J lost 4 bases, and 15 bases lay in between. The CDR3 spans 14 residues.

The chain recombines TRBV5-4 with TRBJ2-5, with 7 bases matching TRBD2. The junction had 8 bases not matched to a gene; V was cut back by 4 bases and J by 5 bases. Germline CDR1 is SGHNT and CDR2 is YYREEE (reference sequence). The CDR3 has 14 amino acids. In DNA form, the CDR3 reads TGTGCCAGCAGCCGGGGAGGGGCCGGGGAGACCCAGTACTTC. Protein: CASSRGGAGETQYF.

The chain employs TRBV7-2 and TRBJ2-2, with 7 bases that match TRBD1. The CDR3 length is 14 residues. CDR1 and CDR2 from the germline V gene are SGHTA and FQGNSA. V shed 1 base, J shed 4 bases, and the junction held 0 bases outside the gene matches. The chain's CDR3 is CASSLGTGTGELFF. The DNA of the CDR3 is TGTGCCAGCAGCTTAGGGACAGGCACCGGGGAGCTGTTTTTT.

The CDR3 region is CASSAGTSWETQYF. CDR3 in DNA: TGTGCCAGCAGTGCCGGGACTAGTTGGGAGACCCAGTACTTC. V and J are TRBV9 and TRBJ2-5; TRBD2 matches 8 bases. CDR3 length equals 14 residues. Germline V gene sequence: CDR1 SGDLS, CDR2 YYNGEE. The junction had 8 bases not matched to a gene; V was cut back by 5 bases and J by 5 bases.

The gene calls are TRBV19 and TRBJ2-5; 8 bases map to TRBD1. CDR1 and CDR2 from the germline V gene are LNHDA and SQIVND (reference sequence). V trimming: 3 bases; J trimming: 8 bases; junction bases outside the gene matches: 8. The CDR3 extends over 14 amino acids. The CDR3, as DNA: TGTGCCAGTAGTATGGGGGACAGGTCCGGAACCCAGTACTTC. Protein product: CASSMGDRSGTQYF.

The CDR3 reads CASSFDRSSYEQYF. In DNA, the CDR3 is TGTGCCAGCAGTTTCGACAGGAGCTCCTACGAGCAGTACTTC. The V gene is TRBV6-5, the J gene TRBJ2-7, with D perhaps matching TRBD1 (6 bases). Per germline, CDR1 MNHEY and CDR2 SVGAGI. V was clipped by 4 bases and J by 0 bases, with 10 bases between them. CDR3 length equals 14 residues.

J is TRBJ1-5 and V is TRBV19; TRBD1 might be the D (6 bases). V gave up 3 bases and J gave up 9 bases, with 15 bases separating them. The CDR3 is 14 amino acids. Germline V CDR1 and CDR2: LNHDA, SQIVND (reference sequence). The CDR3 is CASSMTSGTRPQHF. The CDR3 nucleotides are TGTGCCAGTAGTATGACCTCCGGGACACGGCCCCAGCATTTT.

This chain connects TRBV29-1 to TRBJ2-7; tentatively, D is TRBD2 (6 bases). Germline CDR1 reads SQVTM; CDR2 reads ANQGSEA. CDR3 length: 16 amino acids. Trimming removed 4 bases from V and 3 bases from J, with 22 bases in between. CDR3 sequence reads: CSVVKQGFGGIYEQYF. DNA of the CDR3: TGCAGCGTTGTGAAGCAGGGTTTCGGAGGGATCTACGAGCAGTACTTC.

The gene calls are TRBV3-1 (or the pseudogene TRBV3-2) and TRBJ1-1, with D unresolved. Deletions cut 0 bases from V and 8 bases from J, with 4 bases between. The CDR3 has 11 amino acids. Germline V gene data show CDR1 as LGHDT and CDR2 as YNNKEL (reference sequence). The CDR3 DNA sequence: TGTGCCAGCAGCCAAGATCGGGAAGCTTTCTTT. Residues: CASSQDREAFF.

The chain recombines TRBV27 with TRBJ1-2; 10 bases are a match to TRBD1. This CDR3 is 14 amino acids long. The V gene end was trimmed by 5 bases and the J gene end by 2 bases; junction bases not matched to a gene: 2. CDR1 and CDR2 from the germline V gene are MNHEY and SMNVEV (reference sequence). Here the CDR3 reads CASSDRGQNYGYTF. In nucleotides, the CDR3 is TGTGCCAGCAGTGACAGGGGGCAGAACTATGGCTACACCTTC.

The rearrangement uses TRBV4-3 and TRBJ2-1; TRBD2 matches at 8 bases. The length of the CDR3 is 15 residues. V shed 0 bases and J 9 bases; nucleotides not matched to a gene: 7. Per the germline V gene, CDR1 is LGHNA and CDR2 is YSLEER. The CDR3 DNA follows: TGCGCCAGCAGCCAAGATCACGGGGGGGCCCGTGAGCAGTTCTTC. Protein product: CASSQDHGGAREQFF.

This rearrangement joins TRBV6-2 or TRBV6-3 to TRBJ1-1, with D maybe TRBD1 (5 bases). Trimming took 5 bases from V and 1 from J, leaving 11 bases between them. The CDR3 extends over 14 amino acids. CDR1 MNHEY and CDR2 SVGEGT come from the germline V gene. The CDR3 bases are TGTGCCAGCAGTATCGACGGGGGGAACACTGAAGCTTTCTTT. Protein: CASSIDGGNTEAFF.

The chain carries TRBV3-1 (or the pseudogene TRBV3-2) and TRBJ2-3; a weak D match, TRBD1 (6 bases). This CDR3 spans 13 amino acids. The V gene lost 5 bases and the J gene lost 6 bases, with 12 bases spanning the gap. CDR1 and CDR2 from the germline V gene are LGHDT and YNNKEL (reference sequence). The CDR3 reads CASSSGQGDTQYF. The CDR3 DNA reads TGTGCCAGCAGCTCAGGGCAGGGGGATACGCAGTATTTT.

V and J are TRBV19 and TRBJ2-2; 10 bases map to TRBD1. There are 13 residues in the CDR3. Per the germline V gene, CDR1 is LNHDA and CDR2 is SQIVND (reference sequence). V lost 10 bases to trimming and J lost 7 bases; unmatched junction nucleotides: 6. DNA for the CDR3: TGTGCCACTGCGACAGGGGGCTTCGGGGAGCTGTTTTTT. It specifies CATATGGFGELFF.

The J gene is TRBJ1-1, the V gene TRBV5-4; a weak D match, TRBD1 (6 bases). V was cut by 5 bases and J by 0 bases, with 23 bases left in between. The CDR3 runs to 18 residues. In germline, CDR1 is SGHNT, CDR2 YYREEE (reference sequence). The CDR3, as DNA: TGTGCCAGCAGGCCAATCAATGTGTGGGGGGGCGTGAACACTGAAGCTTTCTTT. As protein: CASRPINVWGGVNTEAFF.

The gene calls are TRBV11-2 and TRBJ2-5; no definite D call. V shed 0 bases and J shed 1 base, with 6 bases lying between them. This CDR3 is 14 amino acids long. The V gene's germline CDR1 is SGHAT and CDR2 FQNNGV. CDR3 nucleotide sequence: TGTGCCAGCAGCTTAGACTATGGCCAAGAGACCCAGTACTTC. Protein sequence: CASSLDYGQETQYF.

This chain uses TRBV6-5 with TRBJ2-7, with TRBD2 identical over 7 bases. From germline, CDR1 is MNHEY and CDR2 SVGAGI. The CDR3 runs 13 residues. The J segment lost 6 bases and the V segment lost 5 bases, leaving 7 bases of the junction unmatched. CDR3: CASSTGTKGEQYF. The CDR3 DNA sequence: TGTGCCAGCAGTACTGGGACTAAGGGCGAGCAGTACTTC.

J is TRBJ1-1 and V is TRBV3-1 (or the pseudogene TRBV3-2), with 9 bases identical to TRBD1. The germline V gene has CDR1 LGHDT and CDR2 YNNKEL (reference sequence). J gave up 11 bases and V 1 base, and 11 bases lay outside the gene matches. The length of the CDR3 is 15 residues. Here the CDR3 DNA reads TGTGCCAGCAGCCAAGGCCTGACAGGGGGTATTGCGGCTTTCTTT. The encoded protein is CASSQGLTGGIAAFF.

The V gene is TRBV6-2 or TRBV6-3, the J gene TRBJ1-1; TRBD1 might be the D (6 bases). V was cut by 5 bases and J by 0 bases, with 13 bases left in between. This CDR3 is 15 amino acids long. Looked up from germline, CDR1 is MNHEY and CDR2 is SVGEGT. The CDR3 bases are TGTGCCAGCAGTACCTGGACAGTTTTGAACACTGAAGCTTTCTTT. This gives the protein CASSTWTVLNTEAFF.